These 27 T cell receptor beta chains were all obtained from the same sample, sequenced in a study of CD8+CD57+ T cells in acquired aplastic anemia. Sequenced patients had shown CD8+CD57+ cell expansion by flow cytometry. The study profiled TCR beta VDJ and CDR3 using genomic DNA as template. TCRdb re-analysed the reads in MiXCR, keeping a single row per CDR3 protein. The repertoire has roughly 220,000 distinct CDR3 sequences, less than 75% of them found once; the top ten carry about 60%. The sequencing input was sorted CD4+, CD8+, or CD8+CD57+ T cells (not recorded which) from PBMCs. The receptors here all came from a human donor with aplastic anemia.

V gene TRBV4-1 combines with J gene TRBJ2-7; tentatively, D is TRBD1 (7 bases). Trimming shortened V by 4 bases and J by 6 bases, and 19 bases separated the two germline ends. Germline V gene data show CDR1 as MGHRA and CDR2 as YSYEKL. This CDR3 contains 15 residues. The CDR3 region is CASSPLAGQNREQYF. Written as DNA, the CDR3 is TGCGCCAGCAGCCCTCTCGCGGGACAGAATCGCGAGCAGTACTTC.

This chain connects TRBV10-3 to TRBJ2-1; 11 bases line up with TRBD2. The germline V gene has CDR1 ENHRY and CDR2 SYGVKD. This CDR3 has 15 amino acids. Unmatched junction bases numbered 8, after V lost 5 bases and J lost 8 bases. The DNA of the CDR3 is TGTGCCATCAGTCGAACTAGCGGGAGTCCCCATGAGCAGTTCTTC. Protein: CAISRTSGSPHEQFF.

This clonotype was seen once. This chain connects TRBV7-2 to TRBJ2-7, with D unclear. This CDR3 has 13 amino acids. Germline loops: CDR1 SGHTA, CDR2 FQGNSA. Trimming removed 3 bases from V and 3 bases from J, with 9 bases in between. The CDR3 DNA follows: TGTGCCAGCAGCTTTTCAGAAGTCTACGAGCAGTACTTC. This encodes CASSFSEVYEQYF.

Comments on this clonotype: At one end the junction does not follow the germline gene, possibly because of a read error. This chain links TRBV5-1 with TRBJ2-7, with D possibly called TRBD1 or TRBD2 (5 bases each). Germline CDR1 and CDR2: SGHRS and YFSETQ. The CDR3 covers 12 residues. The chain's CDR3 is CASSLGTVEQYF. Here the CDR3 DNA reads TGTGCCAGCAGCTTAGGGACCGTCGAGCAGTACTTC.

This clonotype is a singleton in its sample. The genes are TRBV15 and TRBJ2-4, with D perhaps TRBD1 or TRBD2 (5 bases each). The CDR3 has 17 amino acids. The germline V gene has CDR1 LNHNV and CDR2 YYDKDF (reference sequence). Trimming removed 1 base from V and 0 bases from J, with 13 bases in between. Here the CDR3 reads CATSRADGTVAKNIQYF. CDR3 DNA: TGTGCCACCAGCAGAGCAGACGGGACGGTAGCCAAAAACATTCAGTACTTC.

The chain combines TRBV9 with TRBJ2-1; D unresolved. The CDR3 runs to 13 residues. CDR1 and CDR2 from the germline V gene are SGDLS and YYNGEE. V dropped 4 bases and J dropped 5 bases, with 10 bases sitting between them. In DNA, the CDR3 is TGTGCCAGCAGCCCCTTGGGTGACAATGAGCAGTTCTTC. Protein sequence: CASSPLGDNEQFF.

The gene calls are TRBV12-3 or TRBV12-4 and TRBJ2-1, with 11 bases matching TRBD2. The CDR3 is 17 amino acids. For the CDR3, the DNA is TGTGCTAGTGGTTTGGCCCCCACTAGCGGGAGTATCGATGAGCAGTTCTTC. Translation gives CASGLAPTSGSIDEQFF.

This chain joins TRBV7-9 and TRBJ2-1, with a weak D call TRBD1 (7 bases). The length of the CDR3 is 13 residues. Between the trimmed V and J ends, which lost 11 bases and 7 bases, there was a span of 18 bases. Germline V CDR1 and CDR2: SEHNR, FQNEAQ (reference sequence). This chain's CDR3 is CADEEGAGNEQFF. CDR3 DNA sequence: TGTGCCGATGAGGAGGGGGCAGGAAATGAGCAGTTCTTC.

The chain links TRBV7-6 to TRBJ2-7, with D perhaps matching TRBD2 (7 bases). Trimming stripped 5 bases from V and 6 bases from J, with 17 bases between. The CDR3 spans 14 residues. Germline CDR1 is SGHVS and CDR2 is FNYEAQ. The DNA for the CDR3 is TGTGCCAGCAGCGAGGGGGAGGGTCCCCGCGAGCAGTACTTC. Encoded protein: CASSEGEGPREQYF. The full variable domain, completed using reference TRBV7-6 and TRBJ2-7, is GAGVSQSPRYKVTKRGQDVALRCDPISGHVSLYWYRQALGQGPEFLTYFNYEAQQDKSGLPNDRFSAERPEGSISTLTIQRTEQRDSAMYRCASSEGEGPREQYFGPGTRLTVT.

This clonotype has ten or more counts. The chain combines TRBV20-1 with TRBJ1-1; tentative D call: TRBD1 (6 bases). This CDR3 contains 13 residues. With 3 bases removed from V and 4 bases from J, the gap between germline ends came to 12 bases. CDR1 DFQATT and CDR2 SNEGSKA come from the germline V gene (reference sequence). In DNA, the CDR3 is TGCAGTGCTAGGGGCGGGGGGGCCACTGAAGCTTTCTTT. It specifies CSARGGGATEAFF.

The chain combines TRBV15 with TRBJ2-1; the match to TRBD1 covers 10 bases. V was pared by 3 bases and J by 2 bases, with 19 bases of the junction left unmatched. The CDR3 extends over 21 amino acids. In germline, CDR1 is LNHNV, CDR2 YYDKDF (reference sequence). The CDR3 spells CATSSSRSGQGRITTYNEQFF. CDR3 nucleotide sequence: TGTGCCACCAGCAGCTCCAGGTCGGGACAGGGGAGGATTACAACCTACAATGAGCAGTTCTTC.

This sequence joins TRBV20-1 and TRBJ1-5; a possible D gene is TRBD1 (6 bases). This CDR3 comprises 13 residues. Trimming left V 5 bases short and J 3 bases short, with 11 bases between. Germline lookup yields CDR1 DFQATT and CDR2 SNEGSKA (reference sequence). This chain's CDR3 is CSAGGQFNQPQHF. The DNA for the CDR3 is TGCAGTGCTGGAGGACAGTTCAATCAGCCCCAGCATTTT.

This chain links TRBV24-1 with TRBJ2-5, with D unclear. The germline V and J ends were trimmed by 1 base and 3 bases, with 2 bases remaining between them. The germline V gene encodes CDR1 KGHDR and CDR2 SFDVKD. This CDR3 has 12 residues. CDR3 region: CATSDFEETQYF. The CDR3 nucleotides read TGTGCCACCAGTGATTTTGAAGAGACCCAGTACTTC.

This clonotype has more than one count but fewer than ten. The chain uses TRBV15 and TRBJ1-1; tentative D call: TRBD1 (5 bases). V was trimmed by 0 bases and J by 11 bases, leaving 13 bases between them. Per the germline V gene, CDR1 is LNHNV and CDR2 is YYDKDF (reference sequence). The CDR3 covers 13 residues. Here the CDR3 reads CATSRDRGWVAFF. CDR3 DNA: TGTGCCACCAGCAGAGATCGGGGCTGGGTCGCTTTCTTT.

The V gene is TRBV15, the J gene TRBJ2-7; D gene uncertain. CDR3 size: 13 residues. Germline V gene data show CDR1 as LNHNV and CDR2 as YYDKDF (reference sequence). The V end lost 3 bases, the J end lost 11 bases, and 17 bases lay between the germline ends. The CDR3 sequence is CATSSRNGVLEYF. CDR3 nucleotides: TGTGCCACCAGCAGCCGTAACGGTGTACTCGAGTACTTC. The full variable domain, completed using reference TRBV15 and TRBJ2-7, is DAMVIQNPRYQVTQFGKPVTLSCSQTLNHNVMYWYQQKSSQAPKLLFHYYDKDFNNEADTPDNFQSRRPNTSFCFLDIRSPGLGDTAMYLCATSSRNGVLEYFGPGTRLTVT.

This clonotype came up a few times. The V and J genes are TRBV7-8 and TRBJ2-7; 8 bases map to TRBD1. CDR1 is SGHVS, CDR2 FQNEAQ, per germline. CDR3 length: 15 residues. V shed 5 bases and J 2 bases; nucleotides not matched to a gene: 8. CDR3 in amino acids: CASSTRGTGPYEQYF. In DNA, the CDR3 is TGTGCCAGCAGCACGCGCGGGACAGGCCCCTACGAGCAGTACTTC. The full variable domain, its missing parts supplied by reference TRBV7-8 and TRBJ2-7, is GAGVSQSPRYKVAKRGQDVALRCDPISGHVSLFWYQQALGQGPEFLTYFQNEAQLDKSGLPSDRFFAERPEGSVSTLKIQRTQQEDSAVYLCASSTRGTGPYEQYFGPGTRLTVT.

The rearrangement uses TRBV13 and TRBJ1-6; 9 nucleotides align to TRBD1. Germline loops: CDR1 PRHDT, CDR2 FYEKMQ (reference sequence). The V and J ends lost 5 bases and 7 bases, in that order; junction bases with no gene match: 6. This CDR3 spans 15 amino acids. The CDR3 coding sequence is TGTGCCAGCAGCCGTCAGACAGGGGGAAATTCACCCCTCCACTTT. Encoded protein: CASSRQTGGNSPLHF.

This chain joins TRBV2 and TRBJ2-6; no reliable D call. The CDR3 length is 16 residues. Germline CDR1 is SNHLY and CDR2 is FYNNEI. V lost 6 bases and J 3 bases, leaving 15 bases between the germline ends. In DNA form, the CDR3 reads TGTGCCAGCAGCGTTCCTCGCGGTTTTGGGGCCAACGTCCTGACTTTC. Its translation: CASSVPRGFGANVLTF.

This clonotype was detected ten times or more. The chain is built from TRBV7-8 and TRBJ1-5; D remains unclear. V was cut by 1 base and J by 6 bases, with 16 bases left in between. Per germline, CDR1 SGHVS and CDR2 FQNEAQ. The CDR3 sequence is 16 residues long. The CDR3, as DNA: TGTGCCAGCAGCTTAGGTCGGTTGGGAACCGGTCAGCCCCAGCATTTT. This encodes CASSLGRLGTGQPQHF.

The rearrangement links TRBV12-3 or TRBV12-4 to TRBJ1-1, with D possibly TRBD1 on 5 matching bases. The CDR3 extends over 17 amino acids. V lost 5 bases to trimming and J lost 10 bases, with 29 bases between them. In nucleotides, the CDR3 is TGTGCCAGCAGTACGGGGACCGAAGGATTCCTCACCCGGGGAGCTTTCTTT. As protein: CASSTGTEGFLTRGAFF.

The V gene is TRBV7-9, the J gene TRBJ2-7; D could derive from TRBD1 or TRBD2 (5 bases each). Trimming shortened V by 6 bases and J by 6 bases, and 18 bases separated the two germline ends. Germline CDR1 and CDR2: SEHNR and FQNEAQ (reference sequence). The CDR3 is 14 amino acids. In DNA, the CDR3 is TGTGCCAGCAGTTCTGGGACCTTATTATCCGAGCAGTACTTC. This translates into CASSSGTLLSEQYF.

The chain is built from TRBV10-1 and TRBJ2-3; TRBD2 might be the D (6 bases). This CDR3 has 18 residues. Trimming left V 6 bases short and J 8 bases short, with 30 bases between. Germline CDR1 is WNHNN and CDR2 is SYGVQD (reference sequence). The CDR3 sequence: CASSNIGSGRGLRVTQYF. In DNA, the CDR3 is TGCGCCAGCAGCAACATCGGTAGCGGACGAGGCCTTCGAGTTACGCAGTATTTT.

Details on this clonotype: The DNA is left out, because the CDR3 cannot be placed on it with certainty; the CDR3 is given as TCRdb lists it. Here the CDR3 reads CSVAQGTNTEALF. The genes are TRBV29-1 and TRBJ1-1; the D call in the table, TRBD1, was not verified against the DNA. Germline loops: CDR1 SQVTM, CDR2 ANQGSEA. The CDR3 is 13 residues long, counting both termini.

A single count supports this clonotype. The CDR3 DNA sequence: TGTGCCAGCACGCCGGTTGGTAGCAATCAGCCCCAGCATTTT. The encoded protein is CASTPVGSNQPQHF. The gene calls are TRBV2 and TRBJ1-5, with D uncertain. The CDR3 runs to 14 residues. Between the trimmed V and J ends, which lost 7 bases and 0 bases, there was a span of 10 bases. Germline V gene data show CDR1 as SNHLY and CDR2 as FYNNEI.

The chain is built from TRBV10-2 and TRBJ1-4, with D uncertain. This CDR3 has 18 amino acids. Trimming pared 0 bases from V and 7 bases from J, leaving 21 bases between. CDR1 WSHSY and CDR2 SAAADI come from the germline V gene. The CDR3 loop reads CASSESGFLTLNGEKLFF. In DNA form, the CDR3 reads TGCGCCAGCAGTGAGTCGGGGTTTTTAACACTCAACGGTGAAAAACTGTTTTTT.

The CDR3 DNA is TGCGCCAGCGAGGTAGGAAGCTCCTACGAGCAGTACTTC. As protein: CASEVGSSYEQYF. V gene TRBV5-1 combines with J gene TRBJ2-7, with D unresolved. The CDR3 is made up of 13 amino acids. Trimming took off 7 bases at V and 0 bases at J, with 11 bases between the two ends. Germline loops: CDR1 SGHRS, CDR2 YFSETQ.

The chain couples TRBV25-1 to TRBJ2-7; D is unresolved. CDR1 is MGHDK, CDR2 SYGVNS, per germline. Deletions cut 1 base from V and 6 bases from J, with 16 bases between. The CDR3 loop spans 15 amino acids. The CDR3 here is CASSEFGIGLGEQYF. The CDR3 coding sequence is TGTGCCAGCAGTGAATTTGGTATAGGGCTCGGCGAGCAGTACTTC.